A single sample is the source of the 28 T cell receptor beta chains below, sequenced in a study of T cell changes during pregnancy in multiple sclerosis. Libraries were prepared by immunoSEQ multiplex PCR; TCRdb keeps only in-frame clonotypes and omits some of them. The data hold about 38,000 clones, with over 85% observed a single time. This material consisted of CD4+ T cells from peripheral blood mononuclear cells, taken before pregnancy. These TCRs come from a female donor with multiple sclerosis, enrolled in a pregnancy study.

V gene TRBV30 combines with J gene TRBJ1-1, with 9 bases aligning to TRBD1. The V gene's germline CDR1 is GTSNPN and CDR2 SVGIG (reference sequence). Trimming took 0 bases from V and 10 from J; bases not matched to a gene: 9. This CDR3 comprises 14 residues. The CDR3 protein is CAWSVPGQGNVAFF. The CDR3 DNA reads TGTGCCTGGAGTGTACCCGGACAGGGGAATGTAGCTTTCTTT. Full variable domain (remainder filled in from reference TRBV30 and TRBJ1-1): SQTIHQWPATLVQPVGSPLSLECTVEGTSNPNLYWYRQAAGRGLQLLFYSVGIGQISSEVPQNLSASRPQDRQFILSSKKLLLSDSGFYLCAWSVPGQGNVAFFGQGTRLTVV.

Comment on this clone: Because it lacks the conserved phenylalanine or tryptophan at the end, this CDR3 is likely a read error. The DNA is omitted, as the CDR3 cannot be located on it reliably, and the CDR3 follows TCRdb's listing. The chain is built from TRBV12-5 and TRBJ1-2; TRBD1, the table's D call, lacks a check against the DNA. 13 amino acids form the CDR3, both terminal residues included. CDR1 is LGHNT and CDR2 is FRNRAP in the germline V gene. CDR3 amino acids: CASGVEALQGKTY.

The chain is built from TRBV23-1 and TRBJ1-5, with 10 bases aligning to TRBD1. TRBV23-1 is treated as an ORF (open reading frame) with a function not yet certain. This CDR3 contains 14 residues. V was pared by 6 bases and J by 5 bases, with 4 bases of the junction left unmatched. The CDR3 DNA is TGCGCCAGCAGCCGCGACAGGGGGCATCAGCCCCAGCATTTT. This codes for CASSRDRGHQPQHF.

The J gene is TRBJ1-2, the V gene TRBV27; 7 bases map to TRBD1. Germline V lookup: CDR1 MNHEY, CDR2 SMNVEV (reference sequence). This CDR3 region has 14 residues. Losses at the gene ends were 5 bases for V and 8 bases for J; bases not matched to a gene: 11. The CDR3 spells CASSLDRESSGYTF. CDR3 sequence (DNA): TGTGCCAGCAGTCTCGACAGGGAATCTAGCGGCTACACCTTC.

CDR3 in DNA: TGTGCCAGCAGCTTAGCGCGGAGCGGCGGCAACGAGCAGTACTTC. Residues: CASSLARSGGNEQYF. The chain joins TRBV7-9 to TRBJ2-7, with a tentative D call TRBD2 (5 bases). The CDR3 spans 15 residues. Between the trimmed V and J ends, which lost 0 bases and 5 bases, there was a span of 14 bases. The V gene's germline CDR1 is SEHNR and CDR2 FQNEAQ (reference sequence).

This chain joins TRBV6-5 and TRBJ2-7, with D tentatively TRBD1 (7 bases). CDR1 and CDR2 (germline): MNHEY, SVGAGI. The CDR3 length is 16 residues. Trimming stripped 2 bases from V and 3 bases from J, with 17 bases between. CDR3 in DNA: TGTGCCAGCAGTTACACTGCGGGACAGATGATCTACGAGCAGTACTTC. Translated: CASSYTAGQMIYEQYF.

The chain recombines TRBV5-6 with TRBJ2-7; perhaps TRBD1 as D (7 bases). Germline lookup yields CDR1 SGHDT and CDR2 YYEEEE. Trimming stripped 6 bases from V and 0 bases from J, with 13 bases between. The CDR3 is made up of 14 amino acids. CDR3 amino acids: CASMPGGSSYEQYF. The CDR3, as DNA: TGTGCCAGCATGCCAGGGGGGAGCTCCTACGAGCAGTACTTC.

The rearrangement links TRBV5-1 to TRBJ2-3; maybe TRBD1 (5 bases). Trimming removed 4 bases from V and 2 bases from J, with 11 bases in between. CDR1 is SGHRS and CDR2 is YFSETQ in the germline V gene. The CDR3 loop spans 14 amino acids. CDR3 bases: TGCGCCAGCAGCCTCGGACAACTCACAGATACGCAGTATTTT. Amino acids: CASSLGQLTDTQYF.

Here the CDR3 DNA reads TGTGCCAGCAGTACAGGGGCCGGCTACAATGAGCAGTTCTTC. Protein: CASSTGAGYNEQFF. V and J are TRBV9 and TRBJ2-1, with 7 nucleotides matching TRBD1. Trimming at V came to 5 bases and at J to 3 bases, leaving 5 bases not matched to a gene. The CDR3 covers 14 residues. Germline V gene data show CDR1 as SGDLS and CDR2 as YYNGEE.

This clone turned up a few times. The chain couples TRBV30 to TRBJ1-1; 7 nucleotides align to TRBD1. This CDR3 has 13 amino acids. V shed 4 bases and J 1 base; nucleotides not matched to a gene: 3. CDR1 and CDR2 (germline): GTSNPN, SVGIG (reference sequence). The CDR3 loop is CAWNRGGNTEAFF. CDR3 DNA sequence: TGTGCCTGGAACAGGGGTGGGAACACTGAAGCTTTCTTT.

This sequence joins TRBV19 and TRBJ1-2, with D unclear. V was clipped by 6 bases and J by 6 bases, with 20 bases between them. The CDR3 length is 15 residues. Germline-derived CDR1 and CDR2 are LNHDA and SQIVND (reference sequence). Here the CDR3 DNA reads TGTGCCAGTAGCCCCCGGAGACCCACGCAGCATGGCTACACCTTC. Encoded protein: CASSPRRPTQHGYTF.

The chain uses TRBV29-1 and TRBJ2-5; 9 positions match TRBD1. The V gene end was trimmed by 6 bases and the J gene end by 4 bases; junction bases not matched to a gene: 3. Germline V gives CDR1 SQVTM, CDR2 ANQGSEA. This CDR3 is built from 12 residues. The CDR3 reads CSVLQGAETQYF. The CDR3 DNA reads TGCAGCGTGTTACAGGGGGCAGAGACCCAGTACTTC.

The chain uses TRBV27 and TRBJ2-3; 10 bases are shared with TRBD1. The germline gives CDR1 MNHEY, CDR2 SMNVEV (reference sequence). J lost 1 base, V lost 3 bases, and 10 bases had no gene match. This CDR3 has 18 amino acids. CDR3 region: CASSFRQGARRGTDTQYF. CDR3 coding DNA: TGTGCCAGCAGTTTTAGACAGGGGGCCCGGCGGGGCACAGATACGCAGTATTTT.

The rearrangement joins TRBV7-9 to TRBJ1-1; 12 bases are shared with TRBD1. The CDR3 is 18 amino acids. Trimming cost V 3 bases and J 1 base; bases outside gene matches: 9. Looked up from germline, CDR1 is SEHNR and CDR2 is FQNEAQ (reference sequence). The DNA for the CDR3 is TGTGCCAGCAGCTTCCTCCCGGGACAGGGGGCCGAGAACACTGAAGCTTTCTTT. This codes for CASSFLPGQGAENTEAFF.

The V call is TRBV2, the J call TRBJ2-7; weak D call: TRBD1 (6 bases). Germline assignment: CDR1 SNHLY and CDR2 FYNNEI. The CDR3 is made up of 12 amino acids. Trimming left V 5 bases short and J 6 bases short, with 11 bases between. The CDR3 loop is CASSTGNSEQYF. DNA for the CDR3: TGTGCCAGCAGTACAGGGAATAGCGAGCAGTACTTC.

The V call is TRBV12-2, the J call TRBJ1-4. TRBV12-2 is an annotated pseudogene. The CDR3 spans 15 residues. The CDR3, as DNA: TGTGCAAGTCGTCCCGTCCGAGGGCGGGATGAAAAACTGTTTTTT. Its protein is CASRPVRGRDEKLFF.

The chain combines TRBV2 with TRBJ2-1; 11 bases agree with TRBD2. Trimming cost V 9 bases and J 10 bases; bases outside gene matches: 2. The CDR3 totals 11 residues. Germline lookup yields CDR1 SNHLY and CDR2 FYNNEI. CDR3 sequence (DNA): TGTGCCAGTAGACTAGCGGGGGAGCAGTTCTTC. Protein product: CASRLAGEQFF.

This clone appeared once. This sequence joins TRBV6-1 and TRBJ2-7, with a possible D match to TRBD2 (6 bases). With 1 base removed from V and 3 bases from J, the gap between germline ends came to 13 bases. Per the germline V gene, CDR1 is MNHNS and CDR2 is SASEGT. The CDR3 has 15 residues. CDR3 residues: CASSEGGGDVYEQYF. Here the CDR3 DNA reads TGTGCCAGCAGTGAAGGAGGCGGGGACGTCTACGAGCAGTACTTC.

The V gene is TRBV7-8, the J gene TRBJ1-2, with D unresolved. CDR3 length equals 12 residues. CDR1 is SGHVS, CDR2 FQNEAQ, per germline. The V gene lost 5 bases and the J gene lost 4 bases, with 8 bases spanning the gap. CDR3 loop: CASSPSGYGYTF. CDR3 DNA: TGTGCCAGCAGCCCCTCAGGCTATGGCTACACCTTC.

This clone is a singleton in its sample. This chain connects TRBV5-1 to TRBJ1-5, with D tentatively TRBD1 (5 bases). The CDR3 is 15 residues long. Per the germline V gene, CDR1 is SGHRS and CDR2 is YFSETQ. The V end was cut by 0 bases, the J end by 0 bases, with 7 bases between. The DNA of the CDR3 is TGCGCCAGCAGCTTGGAAGGGGCTAGCAATCAGCCCCAGCATTTT. Translated, it gives CASSLEGASNQPQHF.

The chain has TRBV28 and TRBJ1-6; D might be TRBD1 (5 bases). V lost 2 bases and J 10 bases, leaving 12 bases between the germline ends. Germline CDR1 and CDR2: MDHEN and SYDVKM. This CDR3 has 14 amino acids. CDR3 residues: CASSLVTDRSPLHF. CDR3 DNA: TGTGCCAGCAGTTTAGTGACAGACCGGTCACCCCTCCACTTT.

Notes on this clone: The junction differs from germline at one of its ends, possibly a read error. The chain employs TRBV6-6 and TRBJ2-7; 9 nucleotides match TRBD1. The CDR3 has 11 residues. Germline CDR1 MNHNY, CDR2 SVGAGI (reference sequence). CDR3 DNA: TGTGCCAGCAGTGACAGGGGGGACTCTTGCTTC. Translating gives CASSDRGDSCF.

This clone was seen once. This chain joins TRBV9 and TRBJ1-6; 7 positions agree with TRBD1. In germline, CDR1 is SGDLS, CDR2 YYNGEE. The V gene end was trimmed by 0 bases and the J gene end by 7 bases; junction bases not matched to a gene: 4. The CDR3 spans 15 residues. CDR3 in amino acids: CASSVDEQGNSPLHF. As DNA, the CDR3 is TGTGCCAGCAGCGTAGATGAACAGGGGAATTCACCCCTCCACTTT.

This chain joins TRBV6-5 and TRBJ2-3; 9 bases line up with TRBD2. The V and J ends lost 2 bases and 0 bases, in that order; junction bases with no gene match: 3. This CDR3 has 16 residues. Germline values: CDR1 MNHEY, CDR2 SVGAGI. The CDR3 spells CASSYGSGGSTDTQYF. In DNA, the CDR3 is TGTGCCAGCAGTTACGGCAGCGGGGGGAGCACAGATACGCAGTATTTT.

The chain has TRBV18 and TRBJ1-6; a weak D match, TRBD1 (6 bases). This CDR3 has 14 residues. The V gene lost 3 bases and the J gene lost 8 bases, with 11 bases spanning the gap. Germline values: CDR1 KGHSH, CDR2 LQKENI. The CDR3 loop reads CASSPTGFDSPLHF. The CDR3 DNA sequence: TGTGCCAGCTCACCTACAGGGTTTGATTCACCCCTCCACTTT.

The chain uses TRBV11-3 and TRBJ2-1, with TRBD2 matching over 9 bases. Germline CDR1 is SGHNT and CDR2 is YENEEA. V trimming: 1 base; J trimming: 7 bases; junction bases outside the gene matches: 8. The CDR3 covers 16 residues. This CDR3 reads CASSLGVAGGQNEQFF. CDR3 nucleotides: TGTGCCAGCAGCTTAGGAGTGGCGGGGGGGCAGAATGAGCAGTTCTTC.

The chain has TRBV11-2 and TRBJ1-3; no clear D gene. CDR1 SGHAT and CDR2 FQNNGV come from the germline V gene. Trimming cost V 2 bases and J 1 base, with 3 bases left between them. The CDR3 spans 13 residues. CDR3 nucleotide sequence: TGTGCCAGCAGCTTAACTTCTGGAAACACCATATATTTT. Translated, it gives CASSLTSGNTIYF.

This clone was recorded only once. This chain joins TRBV6-6 and TRBJ2-7, with TRBD1 matching 7 bases. This CDR3 contains 15 residues. Per germline, CDR1 MNHNY and CDR2 SVGAGI (reference sequence). Losses at the gene ends were 7 bases for V and 3 bases for J; bases not matched to a gene: 12. As DNA, the CDR3 is TGTGCCAGCAAAGACAACAGGGGCCTTATCTACGAGCAGTACTTC. It yields the protein CASKDNRGLIYEQYF.